This T cell receptor (beta chain) is drawn from a study of control samples from healthy donors and cancer patients. Profiling relied on immunoSEQ multiplex PCR, and the TCRdb table lists in-frame clones only, not all of them. The profile covers about 130,000 clones, with roughly 84% appearing a single time and 3% to 3.5% taken by the ten largest. This clonotype was sampled from a man aged 50-60 years in good health. Sequencing was carried out using blood.

CDR3 bases: TGTGCCAGCAGTTTAAGCGGGGGGGCCACAGATACGCAGTATTTT. Translated: CASSLSGGATDTQYF. The rearrangement uses TRBV6-6 and TRBJ2-3, with 10 positions matching TRBD2. V was pared by 4 bases and J by 2 bases, with 3 bases of the junction left unmatched. The CDR3 extends over 15 amino acids. The V gene's germline CDR1 is MNHNY and CDR2 SVGAGI (reference sequence).